This TCR beta chain was captured in a study of blood T cells in healthy people across ages. In germline, CDR1 is SQVTM, CDR2 ANQGSEA. The CDR3 spans 15 residues. V trimming: 2 bases; J trimming: 4 bases; junction bases outside the gene matches: 4. Primers used in a second PCR of about 6 to 12 cycles were a sample-barcoded 5' primer and a J-beta primer mix. Each CDR3 protein is one row after TCRdb ran MiXCR on the 5' RACE reads. The sample contains around 520,000 distinct CDR3 sequences, about 29% of which appear only once. Another study also made use of these data, one on T cells of mothers and their children. That work contributes: Each mother gave over 9.5 million TCR beta CDR3 reads; each child, some 3 million.

This sequence was found in a boy aged 2 to 10 in good health. The chain carries TRBV29-1 and TRBJ2-2; 10 bases agree with TRBD2. The sequenced material came from blood. The CDR3 nucleotides read TGCAGCGTTGAACTTAGCGGGAGGAGCACCGGGGAGCTGTTTTTT. It translates to CSVELSGRSTGELFF.